The entry below describes one TCR beta chain. How the authors handled the data: Using reference gene primer amplification, nucleated cell counts were estimated. Sequenced by immunoSEQ multiplex PCR; TCRdb stores in-frame clones only, minus some. V and J calls and clone size are given by that table; D and trimming were obtained from the DNA. Among more than 300,000 clones listed, around 87% were seen once. This sample is part of a study of blood T cell repertoires in COVID-19. Study context: PBMCs, B-cell-depleted T cells, or T cells were the source of the cDNA or gDNA that made up the material.

Germline V gene data show CDR1 as LNHDA and CDR2 as SQIVND (reference sequence). The CDR3 spans 14 residues. V was shortened by 5 bases and J by 1 base, with 10 bases between the two germline ends. Sequenced material: PBMCs or T cells enriched from blood (not recorded which). This clonotype was sampled from a man aged 40-55 years in a cohort exposed to, infected with or recovered from COVID-19 (not recorded which). This chain uses TRBV19 with TRBJ2-3; D is undetermined. CDR3 protein: CASSFQRGTDTQYF. CDR3 sequence (DNA): TGTGCCAGTAGTTTCCAACGGGGCACAGATACGCAGTATTTT.